The sequence of this T cell receptor (beta chain) was determined in a study of blood T cell repertoires in COVID-19. The V gene's germline CDR1 is MDHEN and CDR2 SYDVKM. The CDR3 contains 17 residues. The V and J ends lost 5 bases and 0 bases respectively, with 20 bases between them. The data were produced by immunoSEQ multiplex PCR, yet TCRdb's version contains in-frame clones alone and is incomplete. The sample holds around 340,000 clones, around nine tenths seen once. The sample holds a few counts of this clone. V gene TRBV28 combines with J gene TRBJ2-7; a possible D gene is TRBD1 (6 bases). The sequence came from a woman aged 25 to 39 who had been exposed to COVID-19. Sample: PBMCs or T cells enriched from blood (not recorded which). The CDR3 nucleotides are TGTGCCAGCAGTCCCCGCCGGGCAGGGGCCCTCTCCTACGAGCAGTACTTC. Its translation: CASSPRRAGALSYEQYF.